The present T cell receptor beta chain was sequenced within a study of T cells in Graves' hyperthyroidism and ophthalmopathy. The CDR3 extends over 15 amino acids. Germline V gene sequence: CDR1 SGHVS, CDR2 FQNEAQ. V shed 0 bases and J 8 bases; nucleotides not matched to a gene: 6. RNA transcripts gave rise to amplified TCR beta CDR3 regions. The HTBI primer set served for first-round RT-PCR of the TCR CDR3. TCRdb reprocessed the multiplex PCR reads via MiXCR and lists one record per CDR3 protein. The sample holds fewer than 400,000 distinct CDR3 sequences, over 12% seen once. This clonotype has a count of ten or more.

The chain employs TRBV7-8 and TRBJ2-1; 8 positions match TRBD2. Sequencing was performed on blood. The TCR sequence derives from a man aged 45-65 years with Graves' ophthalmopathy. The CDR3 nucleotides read TGTGCCAGCAGCTTAGCTAGCGGGGTCTTCTATGAGCAGTTCTTC. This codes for CASSLASGVFYEQFF.